This TCR beta chain was recorded in a study of beta chain features in type 1 diabetes. About the study: Sorted cell examination encompassed roughly 110,000,000 cells across all samples.

The isolated RNA, all of it, was reverse transcribed, so expressed TCRB transcripts were what got sequenced. Data came from immunoSEQ multiplex PCR; TCRdb stores just in-frame clones and leaves some out. The table has 810,000 or so clones, roughly a sixth seen once. Germline V gives CDR1 SGHVS, CDR2 FQNEAQ. The length of the CDR3 is 11 residues. Trimming pared 4 bases from V and 4 bases from J, leaving 5 bases between. Findings and limits, study-wide: Patients and controls would be equally affected if PCR favored shorter templates.

Blood was drawn once from each donor into heparinised tubes. The draws averaged about 120 mL. About this clone itself: Its antigen is not known.

V gene TRBV7-8 combines with J gene TRBJ2-7; D unresolved. The material sequenced was naive CD4+ T cells from blood. The sequence was collected from a woman aged 18-29 years in good health. The CDR3 loop is CASSSRYEQYF. CDR3 in DNA: TGTGCCAGCAGCTCGCGGTACGAGCAGTACTTC. Filled out from reference TRBV7-8 and TRBJ2-7, the complete variable domain reads GAGVSQSPRYKVAKRGQDVALRCDPISGHVSLFWYQQALGQGPEFLTYFQNEAQLDKSGLPSDRFFAERPEGSVSTLKIQRTQQEDSAVYLCASSSRYEQYFGPGTRLTVT.